This TCR beta chain was obtained from a study of CD8+ T cells in alopecia areata. The J segment lost 2 bases and the V segment lost 8 bases, leaving 5 bases of the junction unmatched. Germline V lookup: CDR1 LNHDA, CDR2 SQIVND (reference sequence). The CDR3 extends over 13 amino acids. The treatment: oral pan-JAK inhibitor, 5-10 mg twice daily. Peripheral blood samples and lesional scalp punch biopsies were obtained from alopecia areata patients. As regards this clone: Its antigen is not identified.

Study-wide findings and caveats: Uncertainty remains about how baseline CD8+ expansion links to response, with one nonresponder. Amid tofacitinib therapy, many expanded lesional clones stayed present in scalp and blood. Clonality was higher in lesional than normal scalp, especially in alopecia totalis/universalis.

cDNA serving as the sequencing template came from extracted, reverse transcribed RNA. The method was immunoSEQ multiplex PCR; TCRdb's version includes in-frame clones alone and lacks a portion of them. The profile shows about 210,000 clones, roughly 66% of them singletons. The origin of this receptor is a human donor with alopecia areata. The sample was CD4+ T cells sorted from blood, taken at week 44, from a patient treated with tofacitinib. This chain connects TRBV19 to TRBJ1-2, with 7 bases lining up with TRBD1. CDR3 nucleotide sequence: TGTGCCAGTGGTGACAGGGACAACTATGGCTACACCTTC. This sequence encodes CASGDRDNYGYTF.